Below are 26 T cell receptor beta chains sequenced from a single sample in a study of blood T cell repertoires in COVID-19. Sequenced by immunoSEQ multiplex PCR; TCRdb stores in-frame clones only, minus some. The sample has 190,000 or so clones; 80% to 90% are singletons. What was sequenced was peripheral blood. The receptors were gathered from a woman aged 18-30 years who had recovered from COVID-19.

V is TRBV7-8 and J is TRBJ1-5; D remains ambiguous. The germline V and J ends were trimmed by 4 bases and 0 bases, with 7 bases remaining between them. Germline lookup yields CDR1 SGHVS and CDR2 FQNEAQ. This CDR3 contains 14 residues. CDR3 in amino acids: CASSSRNSNQPQHF. In nucleotides, the CDR3 is TGTGCCAGCAGCTCCAGAAATAGCAATCAGCCCCAGCATTTT.

The V call is TRBV9, the J call TRBJ2-1, with a weak D call TRBD2 (6 bases). The CDR3 length is 16 residues. The V gene lost 0 bases and the J gene lost 5 bases, with 15 bases spanning the gap. Germline V gene sequence: CDR1 SGDLS, CDR2 YYNGEE. For the CDR3, the DNA is TGTGCCAGCAGCGTAGCCCCGGGACGGACTAACAATGAGCAGTTCTTC. This sequence encodes CASSVAPGRTNNEQFF.

The chain uses TRBV3-1 (or the pseudogene TRBV3-2) and TRBJ2-1, with 12 bases fitting TRBD2. There are 18 residues in the CDR3. From germline, CDR1 is LGHDT and CDR2 YNNKEL (reference sequence). Trimming took 1 base from V and 3 from J; bases not matched to a gene: 7. The CDR3 sequence: CASSQVLAGGNVYNEQFF. CDR3 nucleotides: TGTGCCAGCAGCCAAGTCCTAGCGGGAGGGAATGTCTACAATGAGCAGTTCTTC.

V is TRBV11-2 and J is TRBJ2-5; D is unresolved. CDR1 and CDR2 from the germline V gene are SGHAT and FQNNGV. The CDR3 is 13 amino acids. The germline V and J ends were trimmed by 1 base and 2 bases, with 5 bases remaining between them. In nucleotides, the CDR3 is TGTGCCAGCAGCTTAGGGCAGCAAGAGACCCAGTACTTC. Translating gives CASSLGQQETQYF.

J is TRBJ2-2 and V is TRBV25-1; the D is unclear. The CDR3 length is 13 residues. The V gene's germline CDR1 is MGHDK and CDR2 SYGVNS. Between the trimmed V and J ends, which lost 5 bases and 2 bases, there was a span of 6 bases. The CDR3: CASSTENTGELFF. The CDR3 DNA is TGTGCCAGCAGTACAGAAAACACCGGGGAGCTGTTTTTT.

Written as DNA, the CDR3 is TGTGCCAGCGGCCCACACAATCAGCCCCAGCATTTT. Its translation is CASGPHNQPQHF. The genes are TRBV6-2 or TRBV6-3 and TRBJ1-5; D not certain. This CDR3 has 12 residues. Trimming cost V 8 bases and J 3 bases, with 8 bases left between them. Germline CDR1 reads MNHEY; CDR2 reads SVGEGT.

This clone was picked up one time. This chain connects TRBV7-9 to TRBJ2-1; 7 bases agree with TRBD1. This CDR3 comprises 14 residues. V lost 5 bases to trimming and J lost 4 bases; unmatched junction nucleotides: 5. Germline loops: CDR1 SEHNR, CDR2 FQNEAQ (reference sequence). This CDR3 is CASSPDRLYNEQFF. In DNA form, the CDR3 reads TGTGCCAGCAGCCCGGACAGGTTGTACAATGAGCAGTTCTTC.

The genes are TRBV5-1 and TRBJ2-5, with D possibly being TRBD1 (5 bases). The CDR3 runs 14 residues. Trimming took off 0 bases at V and 3 bases at J, with 9 bases between the two ends. Germline V gives CDR1 SGHRS, CDR2 YFSETQ. Here the CDR3 reads CASSLDRGKETQYF. The CDR3 bases are TGCGCCAGCAGCTTGGATAGGGGCAAAGAGACCCAGTACTTC.

The rearrangement links TRBV19 to TRBJ1-5; D remains unclear. Trimming took 5 bases from V and 7 from J, leaving 15 bases between them. The CDR3 consists of 14 residues. CDR1 and CDR2 (germline): LNHDA, SQIVND (reference sequence). CDR3 amino acids: CASSVVISGQPQHF. CDR3 in DNA: TGTGCCAGTAGTGTAGTGATCTCCGGGCAGCCCCAGCATTTT.

In this sample, this clone turned up once. The chain employs TRBV9 and TRBJ2-5; D is unclear. Trimming stripped 0 bases from V and 0 bases from J, with 9 bases between. The CDR3 runs to 15 residues. Germline V gives CDR1 SGDLS, CDR2 YYNGEE. For the CDR3, the DNA is TGTGCCAGCAGCGTAGGGCAGTCCTACCAAGAGACCCAGTACTTC. It codes for CASSVGQSYQETQYF. The variable domain in full, completed from reference TRBV9 and TRBJ2-5, reads DSGVTQTPKHLITATGQRVTLRCSPRSGDLSVYWYQQSLDQGLQFLIQYYNGEERAKGNILERFSAQQFPDLHSELNLSSLELGDSALYFCASSVGQSYQETQYFGPGTRLLVL.

The rearrangement uses TRBV27 and TRBJ1-1; D is unresolved. The CDR3 runs 14 residues. Germline-derived CDR1 and CDR2 are MNHEY and SMNVEV (reference sequence). V was trimmed by 7 bases and J by 5 bases, leaving 17 bases between them. CDR3 in DNA: TGTGCCAGCACCCCCCGGCGGACGGGGACTGAAGCTTTCTTT. The encoded protein is CASTPRRTGTEAFF.

J is TRBJ2-2 and V is TRBV10-3, with D unclear. V lost 0 bases and J lost 5, with 7 bases in between. CDR3 size: 14 residues. Germline V gene data show CDR1 as ENHRY and CDR2 as SYGVKD. CDR3 DNA: TGTGCCATCAGTGAGTCAGAGAGGACCGGGGAGCTGTTTTTT. Its protein is CAISESERTGELFF.

This sequence joins TRBV11-1 and TRBJ2-7; no firm D call. This CDR3 region has 12 residues. The V end was cut by 5 bases, the J end by 0 bases, with 5 bases between. CDR1 is SGHAT and CDR2 is FQDESV in the germline V gene (reference sequence). This chain's CDR3 is CASSQNSYEQYF. CDR3 nucleotide sequence: TGTGCCAGCAGCCAGAACTCCTACGAGCAGTACTTC.

V and J are TRBV4-1 and TRBJ1-2; TRBD1 aligns across 7 bases. Germline values: CDR1 MGHRA, CDR2 YSYEKL. This CDR3 region has 14 residues. Trimming took 3 bases from V and 4 from J; bases not matched to a gene: 5. The DNA of the CDR3 is TGCGCCAGCAGCCACATGGGACAGATCTATGGCTACACCTTC. This codes for CASSHMGQIYGYTF.

The chain uses TRBV7-9 and TRBJ1-3; 7 bases fit TRBD1. This CDR3 comprises 16 residues. CDR1 and CDR2 (germline): SEHNR, FQNEAQ (reference sequence). Trimming took 4 bases from V and 4 from J; bases not matched to a gene: 10. The CDR3 sequence is CASSSGRGLKGNTIYF. The CDR3 DNA reads as TGTGCCAGCAGCTCAGGAAGGGGGCTGAAAGGAAACACCATATATTTT.

The gene calls are TRBV6-5 and TRBJ1-1, with a weak D call TRBD1 (6 bases). CDR3 size: 14 residues. Germline-derived CDR1 and CDR2 are MNHEY and SVGAGI. V was pared by 4 bases and J by 0 bases, with 9 bases between. The CDR3 loop reads CASSSDRMNTEAFF. The CDR3 coding sequence is TGTGCCAGCAGTTCGGACAGAATGAACACTGAAGCTTTCTTT.

This clone came up a few times. This chain joins TRBV19 and TRBJ2-7; TRBD1 aligns across 8 bases. Trimming took 5 bases from V and 4 from J; bases not matched to a gene: 13. This CDR3 spans 16 amino acids. Germline CDR1 and CDR2: LNHDA and SQIVND (reference sequence). The CDR3, as DNA: TGTGCCAGTAGTTTTGGAGCTTGGGACAGGATTTACGAGCAGTACTTC. Amino acids: CASSFGAWDRIYEQYF.

V and J are TRBV12-2 and TRBJ2-4; TRBD2 is the table's D call, not checked against the DNA. TRBV12-2 represents a pseudogene. This CDR3 contains 17 residues. The CDR3 loop is CASRLDYGVRAKNIQYF. CDR3 nucleotide sequence: TGTGCAAGTCGCTTAGATTACGGGGTGCGGGCCAAAAACATTCAGTACTTC.

The rearrangement uses TRBV7-2 and TRBJ2-4; D is perhaps TRBD1 (5 bases). CDR1 and CDR2 from the germline V gene are SGHTA and FQGNSA. The CDR3 runs to 17 residues. V lost 5 bases to trimming and J lost 5 bases, with 22 bases between them. The CDR3 sequence: CASSLHFGHLAENIQYF. The CDR3 DNA is TGTGCCAGCAGCCTACACTTCGGACACCTCGCCGAAAACATTCAGTACTTC.

In its sample, this clone was seen a few times. V is TRBV7-9 and J is TRBJ1-2; TRBD1 might be the D (6 bases). V lost 5 bases and J 6 bases, leaving 13 bases between the germline ends. The CDR3 totals 13 residues. Looked up from germline, CDR1 is SEHNR and CDR2 is FQNEAQ (reference sequence). The DNA for the CDR3 is TGTGCCAGCAGCGAAAGGACAGACCATGGCTACACCTTC. The encoded protein is CASSERTDHGYTF. The full variable domain, rest sourced from reference TRBV7-9 and TRBJ1-2, is DTGVSQNPRHKITKRGQNVTFRCDPISEHNRLYWYRQTLGQGPEFLTYFQNEAQLEKSRLLSDRFSAERPKGSFSTLEIQRTEQGDSAMYLCASSERTDHGYTFGSGTRLTVV.

The rearrangement joins TRBV2 to TRBJ1-2; D gene ambiguous. CDR1 SNHLY and CDR2 FYNNEI come from the germline V gene. Deletions cut 3 bases from V and 13 bases from J, with 9 bases between. This CDR3 comprises 10 residues. The CDR3: CASSDPSLTF. The CDR3 nucleotides read TGTGCCAGCAGTGACCCCTCTCTCACCTTC.

As DNA, the CDR3 is TGTGCCAGCAGCTTAAGCGGGGGGGCTTGGGTAGATACGCAGTATTTT. Translation gives CASSLSGGAWVDTQYF. The rearrangement joins TRBV7-2 to TRBJ2-3, with TRBD2 identical over 10 bases. The CDR3 has 16 residues. V shed 2 bases and J 5 bases; nucleotides not matched to a gene: 7. Germline lookup yields CDR1 SGHTA and CDR2 FQGNSA.

This clone was counted a few times. J is TRBJ1-2 and V is TRBV4-1; D might be TRBD1 (5 bases). The CDR3 length is 16 residues. Trimming took 3 bases from V and 8 from J, leaving 22 bases between them. From germline, CDR1 is MGHRA and CDR2 YSYEKL. The CDR3 DNA sequence: TGCGCCAGCAGCCACAAGGAGGGTAGAGGGGCGCAGGGCTACACCTTC. It yields the protein CASSHKEGRGAQGYTF.

This clone was observed at least ten times. Written as DNA, the CDR3 is TGTGCCAGCAGTGACGGGCGACAGGCGGTAATCTACAATGAGCAGTTCTTC. Translating it yields CASSDGRQAVIYNEQFF. The chain has TRBV2 and TRBJ2-1; possible D gene TRBD1, 6 bases. The V and J ends lost 3 bases and 3 bases respectively, with 18 bases between them. The CDR3 is 17 residues long. CDR1 is SNHLY and CDR2 is FYNNEI in the germline V gene.

This chain joins TRBV2 and TRBJ2-3; D might be TRBD2 (6 bases). The germline CDR1 and CDR2 sequences are SNHLY and FYNNEI. Deletions cut 4 bases from V and 2 bases from J, with 13 bases between. This CDR3 region has 15 residues. The CDR3 region has the DNA TGTGCCAGCAGTGCCGCGGGACTCCTCACAGATACGCAGTATTTT. It translates to CASSAAGLLTDTQYF.

The chain is built from TRBV5-1 and TRBJ2-1; 11 bases agree with TRBD2. Per germline, CDR1 SGHRS and CDR2 YFSETQ. V was pared by 1 base and J by 4 bases, with 13 bases of the junction left unmatched. The CDR3 is made up of 19 amino acids. The chain's CDR3 is CASSLRVAGGSPSYNEQFF. The CDR3 DNA reads TGCGCCAGCAGCTTGAGGGTAGCGGGGGGGAGCCCTTCTTACAATGAGCAGTTCTTC.